This T cell receptor beta chain originates from a study of T cells in Graves' hyperthyroidism and ophthalmopathy. TCR beta CDR3 sequences were amplified from RNA transcripts. The TCR CDR3 was amplified in a first-round RT-PCR using the HTBI primer set. TCRdb re-analysed the multiplex PCR reads in MiXCR, keeping a single row per CDR3 protein. The repertoire holds under 400,000 distinct CDR3 sequences, with less than 15% as singletons. The CDR3 is made up of 16 amino acids. The junction had 5 bases not matched to a gene; V was cut back by 0 bases and J by 4 bases. Per the germline V gene, CDR1 is DFQATT and CDR2 is SNEGSKA (reference sequence).

The chain combines TRBV20-1 with TRBJ2-5; 13 nucleotides align to TRBD2. The sample was blood. The TCR sequence derives from a woman under 30 with Graves' hyperthyroidism. The CDR3: CSARDGLAGELETQYF. The CDR3 DNA follows: TGCAGTGCTAGAGACGGACTAGCGGGGGAATTAGAGACCCAGTACTTC.